Presented here are 18 T cell receptor beta chains from one specimen sequenced in a study of tissue T cells after allogeneic stem cell transplantation. Sequencing used immunoSEQ multiplex PCR; TCRdb keeps in-frame clones, though not all of them. The sample consists of over 4,500 clones, about 70% of them appearing once. The material sequenced was tissue from the colon, taken at autopsy. The receptor set was obtained from a female donor aged 60 or older with lung cancer.

The chain couples TRBV6-2 or TRBV6-3 to TRBJ1-4; tentatively, D is TRBD1 (6 bases). Germline lookup yields CDR1 MNHEY and CDR2 SVGEGT. Between the trimmed V and J ends, which lost 3 bases and 5 bases, there was a span of 10 bases. The CDR3 spans 14 residues. In DNA form, the CDR3 reads TGTGCCAGCAGTTATGAGGGGGGAAATGAAAAACTGTTTTTT. Translation gives CASSYEGGNEKLFF.

Only one count was recorded for this clone. The chain employs TRBV5-5 and TRBJ2-3, with D perhaps TRBD2 (6 bases). Germline V gene sequence: CDR1 SGHKS, CDR2 YYEKEE (reference sequence). V gave up 0 bases and J gave up 0 bases, with 14 bases separating them. There are 17 residues in the CDR3. The DNA for the CDR3 is TGTGCCAGCAGCTTGGGCTTTGCAGGGACTAGCACAGATACGCAGTATTTT. Translated, it gives CASSLGFAGTSTDTQYF.

This sequence joins TRBV6-2 or TRBV6-3 and TRBJ2-7; tentatively, D is TRBD2 (6 bases). Per the germline V gene, CDR1 is MNHEY and CDR2 is SVGEGT. The CDR3 spans 14 residues. The V and J ends lost 2 bases and 0 bases respectively, with 8 bases between them. CDR3 protein: CASSYAGPSYEQYF. The CDR3 DNA is TGTGCCAGCAGTTACGCGGGGCCCTCCTACGAGCAGTACTTC.

The chain has TRBV11-2 and TRBJ2-1; D is possibly TRBD2 (5 bases). This CDR3 has 11 residues. Germline CDR1 SGHAT, CDR2 FQNNGV. V lost 5 bases to trimming and J lost 10 bases, with 9 bases between them. CDR3 in amino acids: CASSPGWEQFF. For the CDR3, the DNA is TGTGCCAGCAGCCCGGGGTGGGAGCAGTTCTTC.

On this clone: One junction end does not reproduce the germline sequence, and a read error may be involved. This chain links TRBV27 with TRBJ2-7; weak D call: TRBD2 (6 bases). This CDR3 region has 15 residues. Germline V lookup: CDR1 MNHEY, CDR2 SMNVEV (reference sequence). Here the CDR3 DNA reads TGTGCCAGCAGTTTATCACCGTTGGGAGGCTACGCGCAGTACTTC. Its protein is CASSLSPLGGYAQYF.

To note about this clone: A junction boundary mismatches the germline segment, possibly from a read error. The chain links TRBV18 to TRBJ2-7, with 7 bases fitting TRBD1. Germline V gives CDR1 KGHSH, CDR2 LQKENI. This CDR3 is built from 14 residues. This CDR3 reads CASTPDRLAYEQYF. CDR3 bases: TGTGCCAGCACACCGGACAGGTTGGCCTACGAGCAGTACTTC.

V is TRBV7-3 and J is TRBJ1-6; 7 bases match TRBD1. The V segment lost 4 bases and the J segment 9 bases; nucleotides outside the gene matches: 6. Germline CDR1 and CDR2: SGHTA and FQGTGA. CDR3 size: 14 residues. The CDR3 nucleotides read TGTGCCAGCAGCTACAGGGGATTGGGTTCACCCCTCCACTTT. It is translated as CASSYRGLGSPLHF. The whole variable domain, filled in from reference TRBV7-3 and TRBJ1-6, reads GAGVSQTPSNKVTEKGKYVELRCDPISGHTALYWYRQSLGQGPEFLIYFQGTGAADDSGLPNDRFFAVRPEGSVSTLKIQRTERGDSAVYLCASSYRGLGSPLHFGNGTRLTVT.

The chain recombines TRBV5-5 with TRBJ2-7; 7 bases match TRBD1. With V trimmed by 6 bases and J by 2 bases, 5 bases remained unmatched. There are 13 residues in the CDR3. The germline V gene encodes CDR1 SGHKS and CDR2 YYEKEE (reference sequence). CDR3 sequence: CASNRQGAYEQYF. The DNA of the CDR3 is TGTGCCAGCAACCGACAGGGAGCCTACGAGCAGTACTTC.

This chain uses TRBV30 with TRBJ1-2; 8 bases are a match to TRBD1. The trim removed 1 base at V and 4 bases at J, leaving 5 bases unmatched. Germline CDR1 GTSNPN, CDR2 SVGIG (reference sequence). The CDR3 spans 14 residues. CDR3 amino acids: CAWSADRVAYGYTF. CDR3 nucleotide sequence: TGTGCCTGGAGTGCGGACAGGGTGGCCTATGGCTACACCTTC.

The chain recombines TRBV7-2 with TRBJ1-1; TRBD1 is a possible D gene (5 bases). The CDR3 runs 12 residues. The V gene lost 4 bases and the J gene lost 4 bases, with 7 bases spanning the gap. CDR1 and CDR2 from the germline V gene are SGHTA and FQGNSA. The CDR3 sequence is CASSWDGTEAFF. CDR3 sequence (DNA): TGTGCCAGCAGCTGGGACGGCACTGAAGCTTTCTTT.

The genes are TRBV6-6 and TRBJ1-1; TRBD1 matches 7 bases. Germline-derived CDR1 and CDR2 are MNHNY and SVGAGI (reference sequence). V trimming: 7 bases; J trimming: 3 bases; junction bases outside the gene matches: 8. The CDR3 runs 14 residues. CDR3 nucleotides: TGTGCCAGCACCTTGGACAGGTCTTACACTGAAGCTTTCTTT. It codes for CASTLDRSYTEAFF.

The chain couples TRBV7-2 to TRBJ2-5; D is unresolved. Trimming took 5 bases from V and 5 from J, leaving 15 bases between them. The germline V gene has CDR1 SGHTA and CDR2 FQGNSA. CDR3 length: 14 amino acids. In nucleotides, the CDR3 is TGTGCCAGCAGCCCTCCTAGTCCGGAGGAGACCCAGTACTTC. Translating gives CASSPPSPEETQYF.

This clone appeared a few times. The chain links TRBV7-2 to TRBJ1-6; D is undetermined. This CDR3 region has 13 residues. The germline V and J ends were trimmed by 3 bases and 6 bases, with 6 bases remaining between them. Per germline, CDR1 SGHTA and CDR2 FQGNSA. CDR3 amino acids: CASSFRFNSPLHF. The CDR3 DNA follows: TGTGCCAGCAGCTTTCGGTTTAATTCACCCCTCCACTTT. The full variable domain, rest sourced from reference TRBV7-2 and TRBJ1-6, is GAGVSQSPSNKVTEKGKDVELRCDPISGHTALYWYRQSLGQGLEFLIYFQGNSAPDKSGLPSDRFSAERTGGSVSTLTIQRTQQEDSAVYLCASSFRFNSPLHFGNGTRLTVT.

This chain connects TRBV20-1 to TRBJ2-7, with TRBD2 matching 7 bases. The junction had 4 bases not matched to a gene; V was cut back by 5 bases and J by 6 bases. Looked up from germline, CDR1 is DFQATT and CDR2 is SNEGSKA (reference sequence). The CDR3 is 11 amino acids. In DNA form, the CDR3 reads TGCAGTGCTGGACTAGTCGCCGAGCAGTACTTC. Encoded protein: CSAGLVAEQYF.

The chain links TRBV10-3 to TRBJ1-1, with D possibly being TRBD1 (6 bases). The V end lost 1 base, the J end lost 11 bases, and 11 bases lay between the germline ends. The CDR3 runs to 12 residues. The germline V gene has CDR1 ENHRY and CDR2 SYGVKD. The CDR3 spells CAISEYEQGAFF. In nucleotides, the CDR3 is TGTGCCATCAGTGAGTATGAGCAGGGGGCTTTCTTT.

The chain recombines TRBV12-5 with TRBJ2-3; 7 bases align to TRBD2. Germline V gene sequence: CDR1 LGHNT, CDR2 FRNRAP. J was trimmed by 3 bases and V by 5 bases; bases with no gene match: 5. CDR3 length equals 14 residues. In nucleotides, the CDR3 is TGTGCTAGTGGTCCCGGACTAGTGACAGATACGCAGTATTTT. This codes for CASGPGLVTDTQYF.

CDR3 DNA: TGTGCCAGCAGCTTGAGGTTTAGCAATGAGCAGTTCTTC. It translates to CASSLRFSNEQFF. The chain couples TRBV7-2 to TRBJ2-1; D not certain. V dropped 3 bases and J dropped 6 bases, with 9 bases sitting between them. CDR3 size: 13 residues. CDR1 is SGHTA and CDR2 is FQGNSA in the germline V gene.

This chain uses TRBV5-1 with TRBJ2-2; no clear D gene. This CDR3 has 16 residues. V was pared by 0 bases and J by 2 bases, with 11 bases between. Germline loops: CDR1 SGHRS, CDR2 YFSETQ. The chain's CDR3 is CASSLGAAVNTGELFF. CDR3 nucleotide sequence: TGCGCCAGCAGCTTGGGGGCAGCTGTTAACACCGGGGAGCTGTTTTTT.